This T cell receptor (beta chain) was retrieved from a study of human T cells and chemical hapten exposure. In TCRdb, the RACE reads were re-called with MiXCR into one record per CDR3 protein. Of about 46,000 distinct CDR3 sequences listed, 3.5% to 4.5% are singletons. The time point: healthy volunteer bleed at 2 weeks. Unfractionated whole blood served as the source for total RNA extraction. Germline lookup yields CDR1 SEHNR and CDR2 FQNEAQ (reference sequence). V lost 0 bases to trimming and J lost 3 bases, with 8 bases between them. This CDR3 region has 14 residues. This clonotype was counted between two and nine times.

Source material: whole blood. The sequence came from a female donor in good health. Some clones in this sample may be carry-over from other donors' samples. The chain links TRBV7-9 to TRBJ1-1; no clear D. The CDR3 DNA follows: TGTGCCAGCAGCTTAGCAGGGTTGGACACTGAAGCTTTCTTT. Protein product: CASSLAGLDTEAFF.